These 5 T cell receptor beta chains were sequenced from one sample in a study of T-cell reconstitution after alpha-beta-depleted transplantation in children. Molecular barcoding with unique molecular identifiers was used for the TCRbeta library. Using its own MiXCR run on the PCR reads, TCRdb lists one record per CDR3 protein. The repertoire holds about 400,000 distinct CDR3 sequences, with around 20% as singletons. This specimen consisted of PBMCs from the stem cell graft donor, obtained from the stem cell graft. The receptors stem from a human donor who donated a stem cell graft to a child with acute myeloid leukemia.

The chain employs TRBV29-1 and TRBJ2-2; no clear D. Germline V gene sequence: CDR1 SQVTM, CDR2 ANQGSEA. V was cut by 6 bases and J by 4 bases, with 9 bases left in between. The CDR3 covers 12 residues. The CDR3 coding sequence is TGCAGCGTCGTACCATCCACCGGGGAGCTGTTTTTT. Protein sequence: CSVVPSTGELFF.

The V and J genes are TRBV9 and TRBJ1-5; weak D call: TRBD1 (5 bases). V lost 2 bases and J lost 4, with 13 bases in between. This CDR3 region has 15 residues. Looked up from germline, CDR1 is SGDLS and CDR2 is YYNGEE. The CDR3: CASSVLGDWNQPQHF. The DNA for the CDR3 is TGTGCCAGCAGCGTCTTGGGGGATTGGAATCAGCCCCAGCATTTT. The full variable domain, with the rest looked up from reference TRBV9 and TRBJ1-5, is DSGVTQTPKHLITATGQRVTLRCSPRSGDLSVYWYQQSLDQGLQFLIQYYNGEERAKGNILERFSAQQFPDLHSELNLSSLELGDSALYFCASSVLGDWNQPQHFGDGTRLSIL.

The table lists this clonotype with many counts. The chain employs TRBV7-8 and TRBJ2-1; 10 bases map to TRBD2. Germline V lookup: CDR1 SGHVS, CDR2 FQNEAQ. V gave up 5 bases and J gave up 6 bases; unmatched junction bases: 7. The CDR3 length is 15 residues. The CDR3 nucleotides are TGTGCCAGCAGCCTGCTAGCGGGAGACTTCAATGAGCAGTTCTTC. This codes for CASSLLAGDFNEQFF.

This clonotype was observed a few times. This chain joins TRBV5-6 and TRBJ2-1; 7 positions agree with TRBD2. CDR1 is SGHDT, CDR2 YYEEEE, per germline. The trim removed 4 bases at V and 0 bases at J, leaving 7 bases unmatched. The CDR3 contains 16 residues. The CDR3 DNA is TGTGCCAGCAGCCGACCCGGGACTAACTCCTACAATGAGCAGTTCTTC. This gives the protein CASSRPGTNSYNEQFF.

This clonotype appeared many times. This chain connects TRBV9 to TRBJ2-1; TRBD2 matches 10 bases. This CDR3 has 16 amino acids. Germline V CDR1 and CDR2: SGDLS, YYNGEE. J gave up 7 bases and V 0 bases, and 7 bases lay outside the gene matches. The CDR3, as DNA: TGTGCCAGCAGCGTAGTCTCAGCGGGAGGGCGGAATGAGCAGTTCTTC. Amino acids: CASSVVSAGGRNEQFF.